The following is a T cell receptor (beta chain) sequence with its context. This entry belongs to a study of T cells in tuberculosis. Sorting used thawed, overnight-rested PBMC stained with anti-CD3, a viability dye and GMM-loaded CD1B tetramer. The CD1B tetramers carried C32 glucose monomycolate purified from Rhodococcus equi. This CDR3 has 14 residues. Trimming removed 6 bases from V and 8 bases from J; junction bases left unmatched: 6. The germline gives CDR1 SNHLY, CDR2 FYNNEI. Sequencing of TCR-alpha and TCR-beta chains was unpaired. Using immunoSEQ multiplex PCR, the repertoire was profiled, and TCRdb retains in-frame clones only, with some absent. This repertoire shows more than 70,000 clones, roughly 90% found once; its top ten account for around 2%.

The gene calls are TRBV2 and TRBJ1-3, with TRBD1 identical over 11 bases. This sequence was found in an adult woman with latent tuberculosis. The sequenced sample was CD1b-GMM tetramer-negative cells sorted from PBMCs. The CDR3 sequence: CASRDRGRGDTIYF. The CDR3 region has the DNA TGTGCCAGCAGGGACAGGGGGCGCGGGGACACCATATATTTT. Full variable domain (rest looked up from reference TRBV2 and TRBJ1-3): EPEVTQTPSHQVTQMGQEVILRCVPISNHLYFYWYRQILGQKVEFLVSFYNNEISEKSEIFDDQFSVERPDGSNFTLKIRSTKLEDSAMYFCASRDRGRGDTIYFGEGSWLTVV.